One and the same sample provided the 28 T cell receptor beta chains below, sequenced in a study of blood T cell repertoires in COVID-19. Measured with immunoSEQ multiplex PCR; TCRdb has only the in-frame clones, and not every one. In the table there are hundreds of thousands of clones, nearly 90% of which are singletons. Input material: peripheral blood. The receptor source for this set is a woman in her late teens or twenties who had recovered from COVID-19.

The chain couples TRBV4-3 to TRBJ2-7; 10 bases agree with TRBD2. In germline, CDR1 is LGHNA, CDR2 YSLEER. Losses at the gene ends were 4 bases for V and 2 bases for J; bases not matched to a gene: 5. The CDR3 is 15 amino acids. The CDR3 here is CASSPGTSETYEQYF. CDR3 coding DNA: TGCGCCAGCAGCCCCGGGACTAGCGAGACCTACGAGCAGTACTTC.

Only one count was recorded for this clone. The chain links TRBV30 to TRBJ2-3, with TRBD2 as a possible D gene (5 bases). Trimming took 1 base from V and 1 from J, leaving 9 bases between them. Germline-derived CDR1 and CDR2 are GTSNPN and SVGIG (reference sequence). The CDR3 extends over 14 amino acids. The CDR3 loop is CAWSEVGGTDTQYF. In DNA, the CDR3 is TGTGCCTGGAGTGAAGTGGGAGGCACAGATACGCAGTATTTT.

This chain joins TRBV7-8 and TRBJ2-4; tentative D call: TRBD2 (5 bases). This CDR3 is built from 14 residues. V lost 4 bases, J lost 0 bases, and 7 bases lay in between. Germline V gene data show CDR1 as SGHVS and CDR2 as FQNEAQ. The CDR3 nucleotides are TGTGCCAGCAGCTCCCGGGGAGCCAAAAACATTCAGTACTTC. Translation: CASSSRGAKNIQYF.

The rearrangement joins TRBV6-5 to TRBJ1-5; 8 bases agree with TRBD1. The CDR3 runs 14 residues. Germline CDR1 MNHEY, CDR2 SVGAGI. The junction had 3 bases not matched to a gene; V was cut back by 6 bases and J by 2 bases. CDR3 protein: CASSTTGGNQPQHF. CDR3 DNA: TGTGCCAGCAGCACGACAGGGGGCAATCAGCCCCAGCATTTT.

The CDR3 is CASSFQISMNTEAFF. For the CDR3, the DNA is TGTGCCAGCAGTTTCCAGATTTCCATGAACACTGAAGCTTTCTTT. The chain employs TRBV27 and TRBJ1-1, with no clear D. CDR1 MNHEY and CDR2 SMNVEV come from the germline V gene (reference sequence). CDR3 length: 15 residues. Trimming removed 3 bases from V and 0 bases from J, with 11 bases in between.

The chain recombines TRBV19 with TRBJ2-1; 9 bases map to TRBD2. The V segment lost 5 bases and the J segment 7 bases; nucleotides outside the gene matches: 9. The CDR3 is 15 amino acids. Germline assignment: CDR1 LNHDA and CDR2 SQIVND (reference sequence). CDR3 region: CASSGASGMSNEQFF. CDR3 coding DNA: TGTGCCAGTAGTGGGGCTAGCGGGATGTCAAATGAGCAGTTCTTC. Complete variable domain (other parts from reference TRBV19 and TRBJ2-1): DGGITQSPKYLFRKEGQNVTLSCEQNLNHDAMYWYRQDPGQGLRLIYYSQIVNDFQKGDIAEGYSVSREKKESFPLTVTSAQKNPTAFYLCASSGASGMSNEQFFGPGTRLTVL.

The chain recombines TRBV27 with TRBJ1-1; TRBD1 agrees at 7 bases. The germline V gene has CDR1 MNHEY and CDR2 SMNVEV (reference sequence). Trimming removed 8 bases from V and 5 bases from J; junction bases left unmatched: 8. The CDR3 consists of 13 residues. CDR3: CASYKQGRTEAFF. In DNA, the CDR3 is TGTGCCAGCTATAAACAGGGGAGGACTGAAGCTTTCTTT.

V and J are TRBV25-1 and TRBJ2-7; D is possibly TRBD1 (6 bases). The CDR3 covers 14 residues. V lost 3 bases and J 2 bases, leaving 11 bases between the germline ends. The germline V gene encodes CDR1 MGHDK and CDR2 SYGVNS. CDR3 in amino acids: CASSDNRVPYEQYF. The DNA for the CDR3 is TGTGCCAGCAGTGACAACAGGGTCCCCTACGAGCAGTACTTC.

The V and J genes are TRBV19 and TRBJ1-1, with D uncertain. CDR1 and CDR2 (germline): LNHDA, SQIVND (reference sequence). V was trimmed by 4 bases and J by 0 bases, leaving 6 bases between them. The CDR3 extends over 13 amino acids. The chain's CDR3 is CASSNGLNTEAFF. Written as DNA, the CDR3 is TGTGCCAGTAGTAACGGGTTGAACACTGAAGCTTTCTTT.

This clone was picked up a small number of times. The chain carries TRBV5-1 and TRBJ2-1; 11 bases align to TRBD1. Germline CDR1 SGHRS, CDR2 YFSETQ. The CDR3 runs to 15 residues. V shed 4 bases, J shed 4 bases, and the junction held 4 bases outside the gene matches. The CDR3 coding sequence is TGCGCCAGCAGCGGGACAGGGGGTTCTTACAATGAGCAGTTCTTC. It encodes CASSGTGGSYNEQFF.

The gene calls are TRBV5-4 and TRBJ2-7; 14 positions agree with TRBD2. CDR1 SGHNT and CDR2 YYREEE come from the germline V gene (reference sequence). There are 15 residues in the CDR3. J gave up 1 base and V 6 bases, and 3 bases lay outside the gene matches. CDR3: CASTRTSGGSYEQYF. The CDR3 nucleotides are TGTGCCAGCACCAGGACTAGCGGGGGGTCCTACGAGCAGTACTTC. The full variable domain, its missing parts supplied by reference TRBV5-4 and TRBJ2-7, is ETGVTQSPTHLIKTRGQQVTLRCSSQSGHNTVSWYQQALGQGPQFIFQYYREEENGRGNFPPRFSGLQFPNYSSELNVNALELDDSALYLCASTRTSGGSYEQYFGPGTRLTVT.

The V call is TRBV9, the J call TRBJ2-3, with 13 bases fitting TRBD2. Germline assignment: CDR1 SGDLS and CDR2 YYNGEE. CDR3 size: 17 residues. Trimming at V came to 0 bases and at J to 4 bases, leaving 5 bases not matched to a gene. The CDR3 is CASSVARTSGSPDTQYF. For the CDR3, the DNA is TGTGCCAGCAGCGTAGCAAGGACTAGCGGGAGTCCAGATACGCAGTATTTT.

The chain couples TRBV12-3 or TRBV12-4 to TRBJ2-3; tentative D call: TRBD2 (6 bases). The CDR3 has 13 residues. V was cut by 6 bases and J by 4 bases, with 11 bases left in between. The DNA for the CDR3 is TGTGCCAGCAGGAGCGGGTCGGCAGATACGCAGTATTTT. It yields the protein CASRSGSADTQYF.

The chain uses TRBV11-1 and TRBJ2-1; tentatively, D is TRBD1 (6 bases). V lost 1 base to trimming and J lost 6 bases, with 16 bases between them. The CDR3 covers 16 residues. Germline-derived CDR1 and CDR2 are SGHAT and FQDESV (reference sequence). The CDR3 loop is CASSLEGVGLINEQFF. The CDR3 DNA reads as TGTGCCAGCAGCTTAGAGGGGGTAGGGCTAATCAATGAGCAGTTCTTC.

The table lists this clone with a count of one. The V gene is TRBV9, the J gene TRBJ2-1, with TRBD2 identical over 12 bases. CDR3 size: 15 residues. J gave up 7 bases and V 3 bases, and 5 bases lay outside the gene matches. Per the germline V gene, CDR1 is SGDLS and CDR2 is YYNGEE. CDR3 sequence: CASSDPLAGGNEQFF. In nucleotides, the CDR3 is TGTGCCAGCAGCGACCCACTAGCGGGAGGTAATGAGCAGTTCTTC.

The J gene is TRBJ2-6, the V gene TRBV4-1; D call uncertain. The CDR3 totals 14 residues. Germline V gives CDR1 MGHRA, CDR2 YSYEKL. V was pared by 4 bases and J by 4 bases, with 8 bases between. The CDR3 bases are TGCGCCAGCAGCCCCCCTAACGGGGCCAACGTCCTGACTTTC. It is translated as CASSPPNGANVLTF.

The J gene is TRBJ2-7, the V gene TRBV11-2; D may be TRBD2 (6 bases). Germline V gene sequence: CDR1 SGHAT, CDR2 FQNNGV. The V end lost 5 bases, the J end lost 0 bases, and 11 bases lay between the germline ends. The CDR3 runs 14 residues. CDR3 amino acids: CASSTGGSSYEQYF. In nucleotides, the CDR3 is TGTGCCAGCAGCACTGGAGGGAGCTCCTACGAGCAGTACTTC. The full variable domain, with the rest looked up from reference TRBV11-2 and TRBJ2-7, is EAGVAQSPRYKIIEKRQSVAFWCNPISGHATLYWYQQILGQGPKLLIQFQNNGVVDDSQLPKDRFSAERLKGVDSTLKIQPAKLEDSAVYLCASSTGGSSYEQYFGPGTRLTVT.

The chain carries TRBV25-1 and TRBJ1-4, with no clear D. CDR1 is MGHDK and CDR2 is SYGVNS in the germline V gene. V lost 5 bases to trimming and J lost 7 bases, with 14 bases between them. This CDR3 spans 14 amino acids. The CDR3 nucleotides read TGTGCCAGCAGTCCCGACGCCGCGGGTGAAAAACTGTTTTTT. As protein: CASSPDAAGEKLFF.

CDR3 residues: CASTYRDTPGGYTF. The CDR3 DNA reads TGTGCCAGCACTTATCGGGACACACCTGGGGGCTACACCTTC. This sequence joins TRBV5-7 and TRBJ1-2; D may be TRBD1 (6 bases). TRBV5-7 is labeled an ORF, and its function is uncertain. The CDR3 covers 14 residues. Trimming left V 6 bases short and J 8 bases short, with 20 bases between.

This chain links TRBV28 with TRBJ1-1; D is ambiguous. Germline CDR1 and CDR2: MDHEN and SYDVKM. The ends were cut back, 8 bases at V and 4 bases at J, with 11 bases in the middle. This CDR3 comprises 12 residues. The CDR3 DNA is TGTGCCAGCGGCCGCCATGGCACTGAAGCTTTCTTT. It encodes CASGRHGTEAFF.

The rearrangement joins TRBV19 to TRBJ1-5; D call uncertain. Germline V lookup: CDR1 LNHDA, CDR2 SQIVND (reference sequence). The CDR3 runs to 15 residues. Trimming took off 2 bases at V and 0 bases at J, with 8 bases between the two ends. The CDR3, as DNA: TGTGCCAGTAGTATAACAGCTTATAGCAATCAGCCCCAGCATTTT. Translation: CASSITAYSNQPQHF.

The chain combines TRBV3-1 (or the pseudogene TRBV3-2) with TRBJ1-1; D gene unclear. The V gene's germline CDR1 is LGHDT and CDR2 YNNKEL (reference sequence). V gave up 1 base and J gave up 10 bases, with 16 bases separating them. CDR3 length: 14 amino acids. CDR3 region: CASSQGAPGSIAFF. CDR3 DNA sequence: TGTGCCAGCAGCCAAGGGGCCCCAGGCTCGATAGCTTTCTTT.

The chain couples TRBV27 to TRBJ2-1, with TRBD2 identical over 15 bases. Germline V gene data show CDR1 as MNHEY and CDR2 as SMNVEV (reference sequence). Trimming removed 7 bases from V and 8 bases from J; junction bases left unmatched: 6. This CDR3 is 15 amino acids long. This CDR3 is CASTPRTSGRDEQFF. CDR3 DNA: TGTGCCAGCACCCCGAGGACTAGCGGGAGGGATGAGCAGTTCTTC.

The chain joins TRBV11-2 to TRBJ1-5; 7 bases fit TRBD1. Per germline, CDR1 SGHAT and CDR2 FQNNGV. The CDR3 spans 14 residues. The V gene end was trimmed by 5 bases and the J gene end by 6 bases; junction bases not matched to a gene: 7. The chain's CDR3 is CASSLTGETQPQHF. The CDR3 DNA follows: TGTGCCAGCAGCCTAACAGGGGAGACTCAGCCCCAGCATTTT.

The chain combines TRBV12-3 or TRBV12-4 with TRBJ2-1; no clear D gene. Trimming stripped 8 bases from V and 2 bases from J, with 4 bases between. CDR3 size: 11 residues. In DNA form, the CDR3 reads TGTGCCAGCGGAGCCTACAATGAGCAGTTCTTC. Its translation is CASGAYNEQFF.

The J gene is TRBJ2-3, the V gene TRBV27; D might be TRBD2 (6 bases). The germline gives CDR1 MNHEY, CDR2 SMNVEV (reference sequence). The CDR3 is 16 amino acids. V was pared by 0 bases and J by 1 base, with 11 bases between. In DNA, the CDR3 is TGTGCCAGCAGTTTATCGATGGGGGAGGGCACAGATACGCAGTATTTT. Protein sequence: CASSLSMGEGTDTQYF.

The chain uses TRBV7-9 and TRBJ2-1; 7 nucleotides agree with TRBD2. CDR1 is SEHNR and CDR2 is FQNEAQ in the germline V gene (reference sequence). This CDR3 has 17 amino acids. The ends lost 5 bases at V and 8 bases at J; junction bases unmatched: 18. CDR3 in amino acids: CASSPLGTTQSSYEQFF. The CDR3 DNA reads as TGTGCCAGCAGCCCACTAGGGACTACTCAGTCCTCGTATGAGCAGTTCTTC.

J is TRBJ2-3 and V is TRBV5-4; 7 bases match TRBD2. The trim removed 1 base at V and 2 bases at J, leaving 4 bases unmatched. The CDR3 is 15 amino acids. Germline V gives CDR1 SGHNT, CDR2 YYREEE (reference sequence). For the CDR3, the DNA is TGTGCCAGCAGCTTGACTAGCGTATCCACAGATACGCAGTATTTT. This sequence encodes CASSLTSVSTDTQYF.